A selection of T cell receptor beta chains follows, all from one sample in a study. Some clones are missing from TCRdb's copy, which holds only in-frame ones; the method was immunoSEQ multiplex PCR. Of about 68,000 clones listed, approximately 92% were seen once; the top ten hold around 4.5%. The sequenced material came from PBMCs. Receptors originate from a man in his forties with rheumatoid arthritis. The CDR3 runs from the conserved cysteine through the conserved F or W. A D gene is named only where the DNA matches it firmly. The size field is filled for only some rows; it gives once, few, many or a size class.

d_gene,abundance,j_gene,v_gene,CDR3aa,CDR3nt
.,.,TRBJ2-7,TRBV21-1,CASSTRQGGYEQYF,TGTGCCAGCAGCACGCGACAGGGTGGGTACGAGCAGTACTTC
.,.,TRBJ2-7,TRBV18,CASSTQGRQTSYEQYF,TGTGCCAGCTCAACCCAAGGGCGCCAAACCTCCTACGAGCAGTACTTC
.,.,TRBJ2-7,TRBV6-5,CASSYSIGTGAYEQYF,TGTGCCAGCAGTTACTCGATCGGGACGGGGGCCTACGAGCAGTACTTC
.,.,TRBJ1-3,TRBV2,CASKYAAIGGATGNTIYF,TGTGCCAGCAAGTATGCGGCCATCGGAGGGGCCACTGGAAACACCATATATTTT
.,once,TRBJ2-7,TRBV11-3,CASSYQDSYEQYF,TGTGCCAGCAGCTACCAGGACAGTTACGAGCAGTACTTC
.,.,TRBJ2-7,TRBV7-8,CASSLTGAVYEQYF,TGTGCCAGCAGCTTAACCGGGGCCGTCTACGAGCAGTACTTC
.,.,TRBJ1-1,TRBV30,CAWTAGGQQAFF,TGTGCCTGGACAGCTGGGGGCCAACAAGCTTTCTTT
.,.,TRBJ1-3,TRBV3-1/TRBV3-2,CASSHRSSGNTIYF,TGTGCCAGCAGCCACAGGAGCTCTGGAAACACCATATATTTT
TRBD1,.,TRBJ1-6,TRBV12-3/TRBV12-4,CASQQGTNSPLHF,TGTGCCAGCCAACAGGGGACCAATTCACCCCTCCACTTT
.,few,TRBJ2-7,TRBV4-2,CASSQAQTENSYEQYF,TGTGCCAGCAGCCAAGCCCAGACAGAAAACTCCTACGAGCAGTACTTC
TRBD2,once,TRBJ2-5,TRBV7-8,CASSLSGRGETQYF,TGTGCCAGCAGCCTATCAGGGCGGGGGGAGACCCAGTACTTC
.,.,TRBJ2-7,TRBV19,CASSIIWGDYEQYF,TGTGCCAGTAGTATTATCTGGGGCGACTACGAGCAGTACTTC
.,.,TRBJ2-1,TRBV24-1,CATSEGTDSYNEQFF,TGTGCCACCAGTGAGGGGACCGACTCCTACAATGAGCAGTTCTTC